These 9 T cell receptor beta chains share one sample of origin, sequenced in a study of blood T cell repertoires in COVID-19. Produced via immunoSEQ multiplex PCR; TCRdb's table is partial and in-frame only. The top ten hold over 3% of the sample, which has 200,000 to 300,000 clones, around 87% seen once. Sequencing was performed on peripheral blood. These receptors were taken from a woman younger than 45 who had recovered from COVID-19.

The J gene is TRBJ2-6, the V gene TRBV5-1; 8 bases fit TRBD1. The CDR3 loop spans 17 amino acids. V shed 4 bases and J 4 bases; nucleotides not matched to a gene: 10. Germline V gene lookup returns CDR1 SGHRS and CDR2 YFSETQ. CDR3 region: CASSPGQGGAGANVLTF. CDR3 sequence (DNA): TGCGCCAGCAGCCCCGGACAGGGTGGGGCAGGGGCCAACGTCCTGACTTTC.

The J gene is TRBJ1-1, the V gene TRBV29-1; 10 nucleotides align to TRBD1. The CDR3 has 14 amino acids. Germline CDR1 SQVTM, CDR2 ANQGSEA. J was trimmed by 8 bases and V by 6 bases; bases with no gene match: 12. CDR3 DNA: TGCAGCGTCCCTTGGACAGGGGGGGGATACGAAGCTTTCTTT. Its translation: CSVPWTGGGYEAFF.

This rearrangement joins TRBV27 to TRBJ2-3, with TRBD2 identical over 12 bases. This CDR3 has 23 residues. The germline gives CDR1 MNHEY, CDR2 SMNVEV (reference sequence). The V gene end was trimmed by 7 bases and the J gene end by 2 bases; junction bases not matched to a gene: 28. CDR3 protein: CASKNGTTNGRLAGVRDTDTQYF. DNA of the CDR3: TGTGCCAGCAAAAATGGGACAACAAACGGGAGACTAGCGGGGGTAAGGGACACAGATACGCAGTATTTT.

The V and J genes are TRBV4-3 and TRBJ1-2; D perhaps matches TRBD1 (6 bases). The V gene's germline CDR1 is LGHNA and CDR2 YSLEER. The CDR3 consists of 17 residues. V was shortened by 2 bases and J by 1 base, with 17 bases between the two germline ends. As DNA, the CDR3 is TGCGCCAGCAGCCAATACGCGGGGGCAGCGAGTAACTATGGCTACACCTTC. Its protein is CASSQYAGAASNYGYTF.

The chain employs TRBV4-1 and TRBJ2-5; 10 bases agree with TRBD2. J was trimmed by 4 bases and V by 0 bases; bases with no gene match: 8. Germline CDR1 is MGHRA and CDR2 is YSYEKL. This CDR3 comprises 17 residues. CDR3 nucleotides: TGCGCCAGCAGCCAAGAGGGGGTAGCGGGGGGTGGAGAGACCCAGTACTTC. It codes for CASSQEGVAGGGETQYF.

Points on this clone: Other DNA variants within this sample encode the same CDR3. The chain combines TRBV5-1 with TRBJ1-2, with 9 bases that match TRBD1. Germline CDR1 is SGHRS and CDR2 is YFSETQ. The CDR3 has 14 amino acids. V lost 0 bases to trimming and J lost 3 bases; unmatched junction nucleotides: 0. The CDR3 DNA reads as TGCGCCAGCAGCTTGGGACAGGGGGACTATGGCTACACCTTC. Amino acid sequence: CASSLGQGDYGYTF. The full variable domain, completed using reference TRBV5-1 and TRBJ1-2, is KAGVTQTPRYLIKTRGQQVTLSCSPISGHRSVSWYQQTPGQGLQFLFEYFSETQRNKGNFPGRFSGRQFSNSRSEMNVSTLELGDSALYLCASSLGQGDYGYTFGSGTRLTVV.

This clone was seen only a few times. CDR3 nucleotide sequence: TGTGCCAGCAGTTCCGGGCGGGACAGGACGAGGTCACCCCTCCACTTT. Amino acids: CASSSGRDRTRSPLHF. This chain links TRBV6-2 or TRBV6-3 with TRBJ1-6; 8 positions match TRBD1. The trim removed 4 bases at V and 10 bases at J, leaving 12 bases unmatched. The CDR3 is 16 residues long. Germline CDR1 is MNHEY and CDR2 is SVGEGT.

The J gene is TRBJ2-5, the V gene TRBV7-2; TRBD1 is a possible D gene (6 bases). With 4 bases removed from V and 1 base from J, the gap between germline ends came to 10 bases. CDR3 length: 14 amino acids. The germline gives CDR1 SGHTA, CDR2 FQGNSA. CDR3 residues: CASSSRTAQETQYF. CDR3 in DNA: TGTGCCAGCAGCTCAAGGACAGCCCAAGAGACCCAGTACTTC.

This chain joins TRBV5-6 and TRBJ1-5, with D maybe TRBD1 (6 bases). The CDR3 extends over 15 amino acids. The V gene's germline CDR1 is SGHDT and CDR2 YYEEEE. V lost 1 base to trimming and J lost 6 bases, with 14 bases between them. The CDR3 DNA is TGTGCCAGCAGCTTGCGGGGGGCGTTCAGTCAGCCCCAGCATTTT. Its protein product is CASSLRGAFSQPQHF.